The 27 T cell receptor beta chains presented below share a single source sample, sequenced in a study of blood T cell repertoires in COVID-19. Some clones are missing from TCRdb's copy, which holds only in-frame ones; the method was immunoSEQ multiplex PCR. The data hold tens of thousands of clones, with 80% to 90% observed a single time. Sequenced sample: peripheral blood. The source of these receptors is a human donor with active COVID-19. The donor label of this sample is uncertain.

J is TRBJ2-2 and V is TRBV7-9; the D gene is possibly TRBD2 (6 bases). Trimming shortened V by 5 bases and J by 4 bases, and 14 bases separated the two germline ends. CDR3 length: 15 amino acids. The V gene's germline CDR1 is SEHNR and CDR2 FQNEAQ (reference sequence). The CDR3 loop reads CASSTGSGSTGELFF. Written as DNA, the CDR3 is TGTGCCAGCAGCACCGGGAGCGGGTCCACCGGGGAGCTGTTTTTT.

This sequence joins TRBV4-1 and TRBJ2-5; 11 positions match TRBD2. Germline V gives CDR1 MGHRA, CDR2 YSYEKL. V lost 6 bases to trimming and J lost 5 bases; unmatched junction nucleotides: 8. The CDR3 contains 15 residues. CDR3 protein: CASRRLAGTLETQYF. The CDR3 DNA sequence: TGCGCCAGCAGACGACTAGCGGGGACCTTGGAGACCCAGTACTTC.

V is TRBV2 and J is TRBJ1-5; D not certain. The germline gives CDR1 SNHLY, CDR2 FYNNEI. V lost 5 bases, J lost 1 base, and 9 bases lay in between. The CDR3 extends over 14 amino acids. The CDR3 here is CASSRRWSNQPQHF. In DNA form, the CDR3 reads TGTGCCAGCAGTAGGAGGTGGAGCAATCAGCCCCAGCATTTT.

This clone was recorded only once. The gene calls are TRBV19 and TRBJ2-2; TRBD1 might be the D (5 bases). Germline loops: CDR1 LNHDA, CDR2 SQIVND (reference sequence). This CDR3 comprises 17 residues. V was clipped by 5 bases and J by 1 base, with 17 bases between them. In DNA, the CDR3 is TGTGCCAGTAGTTCCTGGACATTAACCCTGAACACCGGGGAGCTGTTTTTT. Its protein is CASSSWTLTLNTGELFF.

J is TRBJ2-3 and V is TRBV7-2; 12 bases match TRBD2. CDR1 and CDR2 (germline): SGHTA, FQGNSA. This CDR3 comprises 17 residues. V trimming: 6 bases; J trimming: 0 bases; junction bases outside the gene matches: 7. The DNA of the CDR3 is TGTGCCAGCAGTAGGCGGACTAGCGGGACTAGCACAGATACGCAGTATTTT. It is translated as CASSRRTSGTSTDTQYF.

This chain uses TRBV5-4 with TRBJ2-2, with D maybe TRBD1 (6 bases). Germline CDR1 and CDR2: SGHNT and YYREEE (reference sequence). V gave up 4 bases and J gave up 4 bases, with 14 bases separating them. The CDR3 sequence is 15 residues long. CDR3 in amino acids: CASSGPQGPTGELFF. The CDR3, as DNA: TGTGCCAGCAGCGGTCCACAGGGACCCACCGGGGAGCTGTTTTTT.

The CDR3 loop is CASSTYRGKLYEQYF. The CDR3 DNA reads TGTGCCAGCAGCACTTACAGGGGGAAACTCTACGAGCAGTACTTC. The rearrangement links TRBV21-1 to TRBJ2-7; TRBD1, the D gene given by the table, was not confirmed from the DNA. TRBV21-1 is labeled a pseudogene. This CDR3 has 15 residues.

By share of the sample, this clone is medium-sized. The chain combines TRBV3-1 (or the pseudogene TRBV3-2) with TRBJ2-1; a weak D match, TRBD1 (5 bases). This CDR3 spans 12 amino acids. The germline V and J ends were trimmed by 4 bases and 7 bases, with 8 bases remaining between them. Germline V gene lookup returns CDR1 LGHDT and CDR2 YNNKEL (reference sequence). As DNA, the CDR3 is TGTGCCAGCAGCCTTGGGGCGAATGAGCAGTTCTTC. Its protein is CASSLGANEQFF.

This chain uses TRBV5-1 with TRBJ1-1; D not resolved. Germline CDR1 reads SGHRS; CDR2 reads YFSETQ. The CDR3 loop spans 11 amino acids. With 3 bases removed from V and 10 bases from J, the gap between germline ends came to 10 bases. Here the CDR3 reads CASSSGRGAFF. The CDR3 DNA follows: TGCGCCAGCAGCTCTGGCCGGGGAGCTTTCTTT.

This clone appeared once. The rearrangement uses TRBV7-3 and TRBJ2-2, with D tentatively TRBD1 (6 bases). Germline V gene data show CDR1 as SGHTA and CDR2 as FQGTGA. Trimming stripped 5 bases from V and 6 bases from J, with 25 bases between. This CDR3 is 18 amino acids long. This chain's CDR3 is CASSPTPQTGRRAGELFF. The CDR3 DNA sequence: TGTGCCAGCAGCCCCACCCCCCAGACAGGCCGGAGAGCCGGGGAGCTGTTTTTT. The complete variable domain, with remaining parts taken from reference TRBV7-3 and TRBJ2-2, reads GAGVSQTPSNKVTEKGKYVELRCDPISGHTALYWYRQSLGQGPEFLIYFQGTGAADDSGLPNDRFFAVRPEGSVSTLKIQRTERGDSAVYLCASSPTPQTGRRAGELFFGEGSRLTVL.

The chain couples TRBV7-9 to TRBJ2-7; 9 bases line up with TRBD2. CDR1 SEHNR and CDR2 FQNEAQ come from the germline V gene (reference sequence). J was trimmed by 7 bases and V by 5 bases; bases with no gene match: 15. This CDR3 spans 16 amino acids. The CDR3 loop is CASSPRASGDAKEQYF. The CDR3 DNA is TGTGCCAGCAGCCCCCGGGCTAGCGGGGATGCGAAAGAGCAGTACTTC.

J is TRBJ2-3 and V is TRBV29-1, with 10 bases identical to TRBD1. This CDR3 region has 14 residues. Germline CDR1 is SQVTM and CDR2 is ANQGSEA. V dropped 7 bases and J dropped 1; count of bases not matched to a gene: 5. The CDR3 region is CSGGTGVGTDTQYF. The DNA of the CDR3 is TGCAGCGGGGGGACAGGGGTTGGCACAGATACGCAGTATTTT.

The CDR3 DNA is TGTGCCAGCAGTTTCTCCGCGGGGGCTTATGAAAAACTGTTTTTT. It is translated as CASSFSAGAYEKLFF. The gene calls are TRBV28 and TRBJ1-4, with D possibly matching TRBD1 (6 bases). This CDR3 contains 15 residues. Germline values: CDR1 MDHEN, CDR2 SYDVKM. Trimming pared 3 bases from V and 6 bases from J, leaving 14 bases between.

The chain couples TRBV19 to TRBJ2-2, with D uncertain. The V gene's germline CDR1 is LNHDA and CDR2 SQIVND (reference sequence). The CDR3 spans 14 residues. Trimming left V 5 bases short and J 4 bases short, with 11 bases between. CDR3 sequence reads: CASSSQYGTGELFF. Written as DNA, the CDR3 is TGTGCCAGTAGTTCTCAGTATGGCACCGGGGAGCTGTTTTTT.

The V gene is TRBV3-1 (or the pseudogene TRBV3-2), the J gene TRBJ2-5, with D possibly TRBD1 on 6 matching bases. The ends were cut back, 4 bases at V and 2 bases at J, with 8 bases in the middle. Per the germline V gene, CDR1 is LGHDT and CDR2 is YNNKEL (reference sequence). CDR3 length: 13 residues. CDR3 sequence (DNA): TGTGCCAGCAGCCCGAGGGGGCAAGAGACCCAGTACTTC. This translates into CASSPRGQETQYF.

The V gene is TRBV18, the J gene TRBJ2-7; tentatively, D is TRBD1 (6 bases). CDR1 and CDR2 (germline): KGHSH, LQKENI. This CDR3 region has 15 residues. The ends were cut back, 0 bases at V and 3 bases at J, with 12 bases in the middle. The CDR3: CASSPPGTPNYEQYF. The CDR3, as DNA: TGTGCCAGCTCACCACCGGGGACACCGAACTACGAGCAGTACTTC.

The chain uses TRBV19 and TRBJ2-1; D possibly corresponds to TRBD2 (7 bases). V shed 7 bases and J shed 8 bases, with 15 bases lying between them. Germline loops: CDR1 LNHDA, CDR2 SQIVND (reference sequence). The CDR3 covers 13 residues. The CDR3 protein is CASKVAGAHEQFF. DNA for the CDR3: TGTGCCAGTAAGGTCGCGGGGGCTCATGAGCAGTTCTTC.

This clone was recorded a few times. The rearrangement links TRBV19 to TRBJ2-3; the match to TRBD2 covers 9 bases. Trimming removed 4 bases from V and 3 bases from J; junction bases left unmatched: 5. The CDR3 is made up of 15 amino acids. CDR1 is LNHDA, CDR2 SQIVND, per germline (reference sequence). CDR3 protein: CASSRLAGQTDTQYF. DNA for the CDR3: TGTGCCAGTAGTAGGCTAGCGGGGCAGACAGATACGCAGTATTTT. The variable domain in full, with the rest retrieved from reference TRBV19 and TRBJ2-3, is DGGITQSPKYLFRKEGQNVTLSCEQNLNHDAMYWYRQDPGQGLRLIYYSQIVNDFQKGDIAEGYSVSREKKESFPLTVTSAQKNPTAFYLCASSRLAGQTDTQYFGPGTRLTVL.

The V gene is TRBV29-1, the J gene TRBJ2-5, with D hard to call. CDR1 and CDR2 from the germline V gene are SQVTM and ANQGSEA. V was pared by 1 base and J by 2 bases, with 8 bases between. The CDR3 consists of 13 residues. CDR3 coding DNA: TGCAGCGTTGAAGTAGCCAGACAAGAGACCCAGTACTTC. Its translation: CSVEVARQETQYF.

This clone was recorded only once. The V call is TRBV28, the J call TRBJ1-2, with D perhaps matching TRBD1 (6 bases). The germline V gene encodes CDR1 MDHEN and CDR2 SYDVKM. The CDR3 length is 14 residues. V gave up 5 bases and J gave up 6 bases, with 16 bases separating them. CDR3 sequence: CASSVAGAKDGYTF. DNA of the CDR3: TGTGCCAGCAGTGTCGCGGGGGCAAAGGATGGCTACACCTTC.

The DNA for the CDR3 is TGTGCCACCCATAGGCTAGTGGAGCGGCCGACAGATACGCAGTATTTT. Its protein product is CATHRLVERPTDTQYF. The chain employs TRBV15 and TRBJ2-3; weak D call: TRBD2 (5 bases). Deletions cut 8 bases from V and 3 bases from J, with 21 bases between. CDR3 length equals 16 residues. Germline V gives CDR1 LNHNV, CDR2 YYDKDF (reference sequence).

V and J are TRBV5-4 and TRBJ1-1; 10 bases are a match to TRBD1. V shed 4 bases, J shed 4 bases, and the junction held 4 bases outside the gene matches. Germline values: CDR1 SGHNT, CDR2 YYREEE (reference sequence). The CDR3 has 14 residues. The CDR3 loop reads CASSSGQGVTEAFF. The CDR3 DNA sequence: TGTGCCAGCAGCAGCGGACAGGGGGTCACTGAAGCTTTCTTT. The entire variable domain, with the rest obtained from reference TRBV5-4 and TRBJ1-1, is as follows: ETGVTQSPTHLIKTRGQQVTLRCSSQSGHNTVSWYQQALGQGPQFIFQYYREEENGRGNFPPRFSGLQFPNYSSELNVNALELDDSALYLCASSSGQGVTEAFFGQGTRLTVV.

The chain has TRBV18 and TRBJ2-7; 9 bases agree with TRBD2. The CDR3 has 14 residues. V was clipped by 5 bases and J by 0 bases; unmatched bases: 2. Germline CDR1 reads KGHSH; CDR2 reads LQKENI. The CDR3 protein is CASSWTSDSYEQYF. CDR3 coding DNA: TGTGCCAGCTCATGGACTAGCGACTCCTACGAGCAGTACTTC.

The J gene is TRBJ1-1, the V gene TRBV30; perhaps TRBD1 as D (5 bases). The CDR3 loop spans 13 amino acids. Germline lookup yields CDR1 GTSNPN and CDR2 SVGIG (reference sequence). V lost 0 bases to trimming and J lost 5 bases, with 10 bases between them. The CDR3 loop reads CAWSVPGGTEAFF. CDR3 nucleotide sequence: TGTGCCTGGAGTGTACCCGGGGGGACTGAAGCTTTCTTT.

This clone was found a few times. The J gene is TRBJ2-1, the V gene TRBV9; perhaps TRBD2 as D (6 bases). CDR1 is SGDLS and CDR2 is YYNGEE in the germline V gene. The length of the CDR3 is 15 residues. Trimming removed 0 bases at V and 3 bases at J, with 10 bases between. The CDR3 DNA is TGTGCCAGCAGCGTAGCGGGAGATTACTACAATGAGCAGTTCTTC. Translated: CASSVAGDYYNEQFF.

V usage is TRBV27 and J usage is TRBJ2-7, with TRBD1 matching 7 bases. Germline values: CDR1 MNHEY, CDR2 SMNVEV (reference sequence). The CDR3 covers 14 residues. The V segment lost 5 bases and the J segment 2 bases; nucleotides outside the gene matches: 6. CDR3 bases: TGTGCCAGCAGTCCCCGGACAGGCCCCTACGAGCAGTACTTC. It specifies CASSPRTGPYEQYF.

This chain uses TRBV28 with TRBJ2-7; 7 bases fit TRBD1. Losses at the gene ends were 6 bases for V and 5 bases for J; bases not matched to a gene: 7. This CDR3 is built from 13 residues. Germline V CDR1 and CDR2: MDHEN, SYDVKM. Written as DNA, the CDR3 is TGTGCCAGCAGGGAACAGGGGCGCGACGAGCAGTACTTC. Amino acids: CASREQGRDEQYF.